This T cell receptor (beta chain) came from a study of T-cell memory formation after mild COVID-19. CDR3 size: 15 residues. V lost 5 bases to trimming and J lost 0 bases; unmatched junction nucleotides: 4. Germline CDR1 reads ENHRY; CDR2 reads SYGVKD. TCRdb ran MiXCR on the 5' RACE reads and lists one entry per CDR3 protein. The data show over 350,000 distinct CDR3 sequences, 24% seen once. Sequenced material: PBMCs or a T cell subset sorted from them (not recorded which). The chain uses TRBV10-3 and TRBJ1-5, with 7 positions matching TRBD1. The clonotype was recovered from an adult woman who had mild COVID-19 (a few samples of this study predate the infection). Cell type and time point are not known. The CDR3 nucleotides read TGTGCCATCAGTCCTGGACAGGTTAGCAATCAGCCCCAGCATTTT. Its translation is CAISPGQVSNQPQHF.